Only a few counts were recorded for the clone carrying this T cell receptor (beta chain). PBMCs stemmed from around 10 ml fresh peripheral blood. Amplification targeted TCR beta CDR3 regions from RNA transcripts. The HTBI primer set was used in a first-round RT-PCR of the TCR CDR3. TCRdb re-called the multiplex PCR reads through MiXCR, storing one row per CDR3 protein. This sample has about 480,000 distinct CDR3 sequences, with approximately 15% found just once. The data originate from a study of T cells in Graves' hyperthyroidism and ophthalmopathy. V lost 4 bases, J lost 8 bases, and 14 bases lay in between. CDR1 DFQATT and CDR2 SNEGSKA come from the germline V gene (reference sequence). The CDR3 consists of 12 residues.

This sequence originates from a young woman with Graves' hyperthyroidism. The J gene is TRBJ1-2, the V gene TRBV20-1; the D is unclear. Sequencing was carried out using blood. The CDR3: CSAKDPRRGYTF. In DNA, the CDR3 is TGCAGTGCTAAGGATCCCCGGCGAGGCTACACCTTC.